The 25 T cell receptor beta chains listed next were all sequenced from one sample in a study of T-cell memory formation after mild COVID-19 (dated by TCRdb to the early 2020s). The method behind the library was 5' RACE. The sample was run on an Illumina NovaSeq 6000. TCRdb reworked the public reads: Q25 trimming with fastp, MiXCR clone assembly, productive beta chains retained. Each record represents a unique CDR3 protein, reported with the most common genes and DNA among its rows. The sample table holds under 400,000 distinct CDR3 sequences, of which 21% were seen once. The ten largest clones add up to around an eighth of the sample. The sample comprised PBMCs or a T cell subset sorted from them (not recorded which). The receptors were sampled from an adult woman who had mild COVID-19 (a few samples of this study predate the infection). The sample titles of this study are shuffled in the database, so cell type and time point are left out; the donor was told from shared clones.

This clonotype has more than one count but fewer than ten. The rearrangement links TRBV7-8 to TRBJ1-2; a weak D match, TRBD1 (5 bases). The CDR3 runs to 13 residues. Germline values: CDR1 SGHVS, CDR2 FQNEAQ. V was clipped by 2 bases and J by 7 bases, with 11 bases between them. CDR3 amino acids: CASSLRDLSGYTF. The CDR3 DNA is TGTGCCAGCAGCTTAAGGGACCTTTCTGGCTACACCTTC.

The chain couples TRBV27 to TRBJ2-7, with 12 bases aligning to TRBD2. The germline gives CDR1 MNHEY, CDR2 SMNVEV (reference sequence). The CDR3 loop spans 17 amino acids. V lost 3 bases and J lost 4; bases outside the gene matches: 10. CDR3 DNA sequence: TGTGCCAGCAGTTTTCGTCCCGCTAGCGGGAGGGGTTACGAGCAGTACTTC. Translated, it gives CASSFRPASGRGYEQYF.

In this sample, this clonotype turned up a few times. The V and J genes are TRBV5-6 and TRBJ2-1; TRBD1 is a possible D gene (6 bases). CDR1 and CDR2 (germline): SGHDT, YYEEEE. V gave up 4 bases and J gave up 5 bases, with 13 bases separating them. This CDR3 spans 14 amino acids. CDR3 region: CASSRSRQDNEQFF. CDR3 nucleotide sequence: TGTGCCAGCAGCCGAAGCCGACAGGACAATGAGCAGTTCTTC.

This clonotype was recorded only once. The rearrangement joins TRBV18 to TRBJ1-1; 8 bases agree with TRBD1. The germline V gene encodes CDR1 KGHSH and CDR2 LQKENI. V lost 0 bases and J lost 6; bases outside the gene matches: 12. The CDR3 loop spans 17 amino acids. The CDR3 here is CASSPPGRGRMSAEAFF. The CDR3 DNA sequence: TGTGCCAGCTCACCACCAGGCAGGGGGCGCATGTCTGCTGAAGCTTTCTTT. The complete variable domain, with remaining parts taken from reference TRBV18 and TRBJ1-1, reads NAGVMQNPRHLVRRRGQEARLRCSPMKGHSHVYWYRQLPEEGLKFMVYLQKENIIDESGMPKERFSAEFPKEGPSILRIQQVVRGDSAAYFCASSPPGRGRMSAEAFFGQGTRLTVV.

The chain links TRBV15 to TRBJ1-6; TRBD1 might be the D (5 bases). The germline CDR1 and CDR2 sequences are LNHNV and YYDKDF (reference sequence). Trimming left V 3 bases short and J 10 bases short, with 10 bases between. The CDR3 covers 13 residues. In nucleotides, the CDR3 is TGTGCCACCAGCAGCCAGGGTGGCTCACCCCTCCACTTT. Encoded protein: CATSSQGGSPLHF.

This clonotype is a singleton in its sample. This rearrangement joins TRBV30 to TRBJ2-7; 11 bases map to TRBD1. The length of the CDR3 is 12 residues. CDR1 is GTSNPN and CDR2 is SVGIG in the germline V gene (reference sequence). With V trimmed by 3 bases and J by 7 bases, 2 bases remained unmatched. As DNA, the CDR3 is TGTGCCTGGAGGGGACAGGGGGTGGAGCAGTACTTC. Translating it yields CAWRGQGVEQYF.

This clonotype has more than one count but fewer than ten. The rearrangement uses TRBV9 and TRBJ2-7; D remains ambiguous. The V end lost 3 bases, the J end lost 4 bases, and 17 bases lay between the germline ends. This CDR3 is built from 15 residues. CDR1 is SGDLS and CDR2 is YYNGEE in the germline V gene. CDR3 sequence: CASSEGSLPLYEQYF. The CDR3 region has the DNA TGTGCCAGCAGCGAAGGATCACTCCCCCTATACGAGCAGTACTTC.

The sample holds one count of this clonotype. This chain joins TRBV11-3 and TRBJ2-1; D unclear. The V gene's germline CDR1 is SGHNT and CDR2 YENEEA. The CDR3 covers 15 residues. Trimming pared 5 bases from V and 8 bases from J, leaving 19 bases between. CDR3 region: CASSEPGPPHHEQFF. In DNA form, the CDR3 reads TGTGCCAGCAGCGAACCGGGCCCACCCCACCATGAGCAGTTCTTC.

About this clonotype itself: Since a much larger clone is just one base distant, this may be a read error. The rearrangement uses TRBV12-3 or TRBV12-4 and TRBJ1-4, with 8 bases fitting TRBD1. The CDR3 has 14 amino acids. The CDR3 DNA sequence: TGTGCCAGCAGTTTAAGCACAGGGGGAAGAGCGCTGCTTTTT. Its translation is CASSLSTGGRALLF.

V gene TRBV6-6 combines with J gene TRBJ2-7, with 11 bases identical to TRBD1. CDR1 and CDR2 (germline): MNHNY, SVGAGI (reference sequence). V lost 3 bases to trimming and J lost 6 bases; unmatched junction nucleotides: 7. The CDR3 is made up of 15 amino acids. CDR3 sequence reads: CASSYPKGQGVEQYF. The CDR3 DNA reads as TGTGCCAGCAGTTATCCGAAGGGACAGGGGGTCGAGCAGTACTTC.

This clonotype was recorded a few times. V and J are TRBV27 and TRBJ2-1, with D perhaps assigned TRBD1 or TRBD2 (5 bases each). There are 15 residues in the CDR3. Looked up from germline, CDR1 is MNHEY and CDR2 is SMNVEV (reference sequence). V lost 8 bases and J lost 4, with 18 bases in between. CDR3 DNA sequence: TGTGCCAGCTCAACGGGACCGCAGTCATACAATGAGCAGTTCTTC. Translating gives CASSTGPQSYNEQFF.

The CDR3 protein is CASSMTANTEAFF. For the CDR3, the DNA is TGTGCCAGCAGTATGACAGCTAACACTGAAGCTTTCTTT. The chain joins TRBV12-3 or TRBV12-4 to TRBJ1-1; D may be TRBD1 (5 bases). This CDR3 has 13 amino acids. V shed 5 bases and J shed 2 bases, with 9 bases lying between them.

This clonotype turned up a few times. The CDR3 DNA is TGCAGTGCCGACGTTAAGGGGGGGTCCTACAATGAGCAGTTCTTC. It codes for CSADVKGGSYNEQFF. The chain employs TRBV20-1 and TRBJ2-1, with TRBD2 as a possible D gene (7 bases). This CDR3 is 15 amino acids long. Between the trimmed V and J ends, which lost 6 bases and 1 base, there was a span of 16 bases. Germline V gives CDR1 DFQATT, CDR2 SNEGSKA (reference sequence).

V gene TRBV19 combines with J gene TRBJ2-7; the match to TRBD1 covers 8 bases. The germline V gene has CDR1 LNHDA and CDR2 SQIVND (reference sequence). This CDR3 contains 17 residues. The V and J ends lost 1 base and 1 base, in that order; junction bases with no gene match: 9. The CDR3 region is CASSIAPPGTGSYEQYF. For the CDR3, the DNA is TGTGCCAGTAGTATAGCCCCCCCGGGGACAGGATCCTACGAGCAGTACTTC.

This sequence joins TRBV29-1 and TRBJ1-1; D is unclear. Germline CDR1 is SQVTM and CDR2 is ANQGSEA. Trimming left V 6 bases short and J 5 bases short, with 22 bases between. The CDR3 covers 15 residues. In DNA, the CDR3 is TGCAGCGTAAGAGAGGATGGGTATAAAAGGACTGAAGCTTTCTTT. Translation: CSVREDGYKRTEAFF.

This clonotype was detected a few times. The V call is TRBV6-2 or TRBV6-3, the J call TRBJ1-2, with TRBD1 matching 7 bases. Germline CDR1 reads MNHEY; CDR2 reads SVGEGT. After removal of 2 bases from V and 3 bases from J, the junction contained 0 bases not matched to a gene. The CDR3 length is 13 residues. The CDR3 coding sequence is TGTGCCAGCAGTTACGACAGGGACTATGGCTACACCTTC. Its protein is CASSYDRDYGYTF.

J is TRBJ2-7 and V is TRBV5-1; the D is unclear. V was clipped by 4 bases and J by 3 bases, with 14 bases between them. This CDR3 contains 14 residues. CDR1 SGHRS and CDR2 YFSETQ come from the germline V gene. The CDR3 nucleotides read TGCGCCAGCAGCGAACGCGACAAAGGCTACGAGCAGTACTTC. Translated: CASSERDKGYEQYF.

This clonotype was observed a handful of times. J is TRBJ1-1 and V is TRBV7-9; the D is unclear. The CDR3 runs 13 residues. Germline V CDR1 and CDR2: SEHNR, FQNEAQ (reference sequence). Trimming cost V 11 bases and J 0 bases, with 13 bases left between them. CDR3 nucleotides: TGTGCCGCCGCCCCCCTGGTGAACACTGAAGCTTTCTTT. Protein product: CAAAPLVNTEAFF.

This clonotype has just a few counts. This chain connects TRBV12-3 or TRBV12-4 to TRBJ2-7; 9 bases fit TRBD1. CDR3 length: 15 residues. V trimming: 3 bases; J trimming: 2 bases; junction bases outside the gene matches: 5. In DNA, the CDR3 is TGTGCCAGCAGTTTGGGACAGGGCAGGACCTACGAGCAGTACTTC. This codes for CASSLGQGRTYEQYF.

This chain links TRBV6-2 or TRBV6-3 with TRBJ2-1; 11 bases fit TRBD2. Germline CDR1 is MNHEY and CDR2 is SVGEGT. V lost 7 bases and J lost 2; bases outside the gene matches: 4. The CDR3 consists of 15 residues. CDR3 region: CASTGGLAAYNEQFF. The CDR3, as DNA: TGTGCCAGCACCGGGGGACTAGCGGCCTACAATGAGCAGTTCTTC.

This sequence joins TRBV6-1 and TRBJ2-1; D remains ambiguous. V was pared by 7 bases and J by 7 bases, with 5 bases between. Per the germline V gene, CDR1 is MNHNS and CDR2 is SASEGT. This CDR3 has 10 residues. The CDR3 region has the DNA TGTGCCAGCAATAGGAATGAGCAGTTCTTC. Translated, it gives CASNRNEQFF.

The table lists this clonotype with a few counts. This chain uses TRBV18 with TRBJ2-3, with TRBD2 matching 7 bases. Looked up from germline, CDR1 is KGHSH and CDR2 is LQKENI. The V and J ends lost 6 bases and 0 bases, in that order; junction bases with no gene match: 9. CDR3 size: 16 residues. CDR3 bases: TGTGCCAGCTCTCCAGCCGGGACTACTAGCACAGATACGCAGTATTTT. It encodes CASSPAGTTSTDTQYF.

This chain joins TRBV2 and TRBJ1-1; D unresolved. V lost 4 bases and J lost 1, with 7 bases in between. The germline CDR1 and CDR2 sequences are SNHLY and FYNNEI. The CDR3 loop spans 13 amino acids. The CDR3 sequence is CASSAAPNTEAFF. CDR3 bases: TGTGCCAGCAGTGCGGCACCGAACACTGAAGCTTTCTTT.

This chain uses TRBV13 with TRBJ2-7; D may be TRBD1 (6 bases). Germline assignment: CDR1 PRHDT and CDR2 FYEKMQ (reference sequence). The germline V and J ends were trimmed by 5 bases and 3 bases, with 17 bases remaining between them. This CDR3 is 15 amino acids long. CDR3 residues: CASSPDQGRGYEQYF. The CDR3 coding sequence is TGTGCCAGCAGCCCCGATCAGGGGAGAGGCTACGAGCAGTACTTC.

V usage is TRBV20-1 and J usage is TRBJ2-5; D is uncertain. The germline CDR1 and CDR2 sequences are DFQATT and SNEGSKA (reference sequence). V was clipped by 6 bases and J by 4 bases, with 15 bases between them. CDR3 length equals 13 residues. The CDR3 DNA sequence: TGCAGTGCGCTAGACTCAGCGAGAGAGACCCAGTACTTC. Protein: CSALDSARETQYF.